Sequencing of this T cell receptor beta chain was carried out in a study of cytomegalovirus exposure and HLA in healthy donors. Unmatched junction bases numbered 11, after V lost 6 bases and J lost 0 bases. The germline CDR1 and CDR2 sequences are SNHLY and FYNNEI. The CDR3 runs 18 residues. Researchers ran the PCR with 60 Vbeta and 13 Jbeta primers. Sequencing was performed with immunoSEQ multiplex PCR; in TCRdb, only in-frame clones are kept and a portion is missing. The sample yields approximately 170,000 clones, 70% to 80% seen once. Sequenced input: PBMCs. This chain uses TRBV2 with TRBJ2-2; 9 bases map to TRBD2. This clonotype was sampled from a man in his forties in good health and CMV-seronegative. The CDR3 protein is CASSVSPSSGTNTGELFF. The CDR3 DNA reads as TGTGCCAGCAGCGTAAGCCCTTCTAGCGGGACGAACACCGGGGAGCTGTTTTTT.